One and the same sample provided the 9 T cell receptor beta chains below, sequenced in a study of identical twins. Via MiXCR, TCRdb re-called the 5' RACE reads, giving one row per CDR3 protein. The sample has 200,000 to 250,000 distinct CDR3 sequences; about an eighth are singletons. This sample also belongs to another study, concerning yellow fever vaccine responses in identical twins.

Source material: memory (CD45RO+) T cells sorted from blood. The receptor set was obtained from a woman aged 18-29 years in good health.

The CDR3 spells CASSYRTGTYEQYF. For the CDR3, the DNA is TGTGCCAGCAGTTACCGGACAGGGACCTACGAGCAGTACTTC. The V and J genes are TRBV6-2 or TRBV6-3 and TRBJ2-7; 8 bases line up with TRBD1. Germline V gene sequence: CDR1 MNHEY, CDR2 SVGEGT. Trimming took 2 bases from V and 2 from J; bases not matched to a gene: 2. The CDR3 runs to 14 residues.

The table lists this clonotype with a few counts. The chain links TRBV27 to TRBJ1-2; tentative D call: TRBD1 (6 bases). Germline loops: CDR1 MNHEY, CDR2 SMNVEV (reference sequence). The CDR3 has 14 residues. Trimming shortened V by 3 bases and J by 4 bases, and 12 bases separated the two germline ends. CDR3 nucleotide sequence: TGTGCCAGCAGTTTGAGGGGGACAATCTATGGCTACACCTTC. It encodes CASSLRGTIYGYTF.

There are a few counts of this clonotype. This chain links TRBV27 with TRBJ2-1, with 9 bases lining up with TRBD2. Germline CDR1 reads MNHEY; CDR2 reads SMNVEV (reference sequence). The CDR3 contains 15 residues. The V segment lost 4 bases and the J segment 8 bases; nucleotides outside the gene matches: 9. The CDR3 reads CASSSRGGPGDEQFF. CDR3 DNA: TGTGCCAGCAGTTCGCGGGGGGGGCCGGGAGATGAGCAGTTCTTC.

This chain connects TRBV6-4 to TRBJ1-2; a weak D match, TRBD1 (6 bases). Germline loops: CDR1 MRHNA, CDR2 SNTAGT. Trimming stripped 6 bases from V and 1 base from J, with 18 bases between. This CDR3 region has 16 residues. The CDR3 region has the DNA TGTGCCAGCAGCAGAACGCACAGGGACCATAACTATGGCTACACCTTC. It yields the protein CASSRTHRDHNYGYTF.

This clonotype was recorded many times. The DNA of the CDR3 is TGTGCCAGCAGTCCACAGGGTCTTGGCTACGAGCAGTACTTC. Protein sequence: CASSPQGLGYEQYF. The chain uses TRBV12-3 or TRBV12-4 and TRBJ2-7; possible D gene TRBD1, 6 bases. This CDR3 has 14 amino acids. Trimming removed 5 bases at V and 3 bases at J, with 14 bases between.

The chain recombines TRBV7-9 with TRBJ2-5, with TRBD2 identical over 9 bases. CDR3 length equals 16 residues. Germline trimming cut 1 base from V and 5 bases from J; bases unmatched to any gene: 8. Germline lookup yields CDR1 SEHNR and CDR2 FQNEAQ (reference sequence). The CDR3 DNA sequence: TGTGCCAGCAGCTTAGGACCTAGCGGGACCAACGAGACCCAGTACTTC. Protein sequence: CASSLGPSGTNETQYF.

This chain joins TRBV6-5 and TRBJ2-1; D remains ambiguous. The V gene's germline CDR1 is MNHEY and CDR2 SVGAGI. The CDR3 sequence is 14 residues long. Trimming took off 2 bases at V and 9 bases at J, with 14 bases between the two ends. The CDR3 loop reads CASSYEAISSEQFF. The CDR3 region has the DNA TGTGCCAGCAGTTACGAGGCAATCTCTTCTGAGCAGTTCTTC.

V and J are TRBV12-3 or TRBV12-4 and TRBJ2-5; D unresolved. V was pared by 8 bases and J by 2 bases, with 15 bases between. CDR3 length: 14 amino acids. Written as DNA, the CDR3 is TGTGCCAGCGGCCCCACTGGACGGCAAGAGACCCAGTACTTC. This translates into CASGPTGRQETQYF.

This clonotype was seen many times. CDR3 sequence reads: CASSVQGGSNQPQHF. The DNA for the CDR3 is TGTGCCAGCAGTGTACAGGGAGGGAGCAATCAGCCCCAGCATTTT. The rearrangement uses TRBV27 and TRBJ1-5; tentatively, D is TRBD1 (6 bases). The germline V and J ends were trimmed by 5 bases and 1 base, with 12 bases remaining between them. The germline V gene encodes CDR1 MNHEY and CDR2 SMNVEV (reference sequence). The CDR3 is 15 residues long.